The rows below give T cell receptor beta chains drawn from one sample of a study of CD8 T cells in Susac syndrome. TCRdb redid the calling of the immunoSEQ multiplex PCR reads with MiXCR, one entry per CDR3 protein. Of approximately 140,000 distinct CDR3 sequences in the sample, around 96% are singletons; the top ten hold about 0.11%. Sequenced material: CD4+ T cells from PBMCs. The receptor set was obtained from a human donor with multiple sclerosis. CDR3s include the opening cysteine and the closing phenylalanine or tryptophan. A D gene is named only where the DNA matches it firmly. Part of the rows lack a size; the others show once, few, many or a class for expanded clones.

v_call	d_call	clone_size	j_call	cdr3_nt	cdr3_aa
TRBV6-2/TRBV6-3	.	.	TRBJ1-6	TGTGCCAGCAGTTACGCGGGGCAATTCATTCTCCTCCACTTT	CASSYAGQFILLHF
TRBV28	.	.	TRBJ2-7	TGTGCCAGCAGTCCGCTTGATAACGAGCAGTACTTC	CASSPLDNEQYF
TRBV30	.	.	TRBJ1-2	TGTGCCTGGAGGATAAAAGGAAGCTATGGCTACACCTTC	CAWRIKGSYGYTF
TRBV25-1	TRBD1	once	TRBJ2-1	TGTGCCAGCAGTGAATCGGACAGGCCCTACGTACAGTTCTTC	CASSESDRPYVQFF
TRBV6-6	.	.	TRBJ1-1	TGTGCCAGCAGTTCCCATGGCAGGGACGGGACTTTCTTT	CASSSHGRDGTFF
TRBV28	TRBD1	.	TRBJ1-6	TGTGGGACAGGGGTCGGGCAGTCACCCCTCCACTTT	CGTGVGQSPLHF
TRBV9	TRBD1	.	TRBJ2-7	TGTGCCAGCAGCCCTAGTAGTAGGAAGCGGACAGGGGGGTCCTACGAGCAGTACTTC	CASSPSSRKRTGGSYEQYF
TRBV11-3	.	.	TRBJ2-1	TGTGCCAGCAGCATACAAGGGGAGGATGAGCAGTTCTTC	CASSIQGEDEQFF
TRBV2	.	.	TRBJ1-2	TGTGCCAGCAGTGAAACAAGGTCACCCGGGGATGGCTACACCTTC	CASSETRSPGDGYTF
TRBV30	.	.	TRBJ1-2	TGTGCCTGGAGTCCGGGCGGAGGGACCTACACCTTC	CAWSPGGGTYTF
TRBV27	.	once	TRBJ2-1	TGTGCCAGCAGTTTAGTGGCCTCGGGGTGGAATGAGCAGTTCTTC	CASSLVASGWNEQFF
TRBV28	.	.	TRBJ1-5	TGTGCCAGCAGTTACAGGGCCCTTGGCAATCAGCCCCAGCATTTT	CASSYRALGNQPQHF
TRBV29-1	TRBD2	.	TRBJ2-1	TGCAGCGCAGGACTAGCGGGAGAGTACGTTGAGCAGTTCTTC	CSAGLAGEYVEQFF
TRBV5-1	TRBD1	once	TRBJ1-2	TGCGCCAGCGGGACAGGGGGAAACTATGGCTACACCTTC	CASGTGGNYGYTF
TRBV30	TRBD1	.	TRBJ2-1	TGTGCCTGGAGTGTATGGTGGGGACAGGGGAGCTACAATGAGCAGTTCTTC	CAWSVWWGQGSYNEQFF
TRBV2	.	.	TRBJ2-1	TGTGCCAGTGGGGATTCCGGGGGATCCTACAATGAGCAGTTCTTC	CASGDSGGSYNEQFF
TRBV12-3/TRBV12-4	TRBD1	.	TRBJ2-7	TGTGCCAGCAGCATGACCGGGACAGGCTTCTACGAGCAGTACTTC	CASSMTGTGFYEQYF
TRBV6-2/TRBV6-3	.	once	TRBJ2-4	TGTGCCAGCAGACCACTCGATCTGTGGGCGGGATCCATGTATACAGCCAAAAACATTCAGTACTTC	CASRPLDLWAGSMYTAKNIQYF
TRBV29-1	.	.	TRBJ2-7	TGCAGCGTGAGCCGGGACGGAACCTACGAGCAGTACTTC	CSVSRDGTYEQYF
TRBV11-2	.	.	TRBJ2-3	TGTGCCAGCAGCCCCTGGGGCAGGAGCACAGATACGCAGTATTTT	CASSPWGRSTDTQYF
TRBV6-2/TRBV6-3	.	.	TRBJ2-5	TGTGCCAGCAGCCATAGAGGCGGGACACCGAACCAAGAGACCCAGTACTTC	CASSHRGGTPNQETQYF
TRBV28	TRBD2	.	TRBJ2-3	TGTGCCAGCAGGGAGCGGGAGAGGACGCAGTATTTT	CASRERERTQYF
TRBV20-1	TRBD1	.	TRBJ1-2	TGCAGTGTCCATAGACAGGGGGGTAACTATGGCTACACCTTC	CSVHRQGGNYGYTF
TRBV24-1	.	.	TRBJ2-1	TGTGCCACCAGTGATTTTGCGGGCCCCTACAATGAGCAGTTCTTC	CATSDFAGPYNEQFF
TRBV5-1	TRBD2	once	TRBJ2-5	TGCGCCAGCATCTCTACGAGCGGGAGTGTCCGGGAGACCCAGTACTTC	CASISTSGSVRETQYF
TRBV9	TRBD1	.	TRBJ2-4	TGTGCCAGCAGCGTAGACCCGGGACAGGGCCTGAAAAACATTCAGTACTTC	CASSVDPGQGLKNIQYF
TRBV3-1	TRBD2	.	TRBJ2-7	TGTGCCAGCAGCCCTAGGACTAGCGTCGAGCAGTACTTC	CASSPRTSVEQYF
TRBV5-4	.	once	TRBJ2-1	TGTGCCTCCGAGGAGCAGGGTGTCTACAATGAGCAGTTCTTC	CASEEQGVYNEQFF
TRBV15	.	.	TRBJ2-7	TGTGCCACCAGCAGAGACCCAGGAGCCACCGAGGGAAGGTACTTC	CATSRDPGATEGRYF
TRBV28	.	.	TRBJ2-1	TGTGCCAGCAGTTTGGGACGGTTGAGCTCCTACAATGAGCAGTTCTTC	CASSLGRLSSYNEQFF
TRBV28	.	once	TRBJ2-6	TGTGCCAGCACCGAGACAGGAGCTGGGGCCAACGTCCTGACTTTC	CASTETGAGANVLTF
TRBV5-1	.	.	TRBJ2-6	TGCGCCAGCAGCTTGGGCGCCCGCTCTGGGGCCAACGTCCTGACTTTC	CASSLGARSGANVLTF
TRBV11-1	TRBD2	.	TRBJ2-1	TGTGCCAGCAGCCCAGGGACTAGCGGGAGGGCCACCGGTCTTTCCTACAATGAGCAGTTCTTC	CASSPGTSGRATGLSYNEQFF
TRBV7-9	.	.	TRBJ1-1	TGTGCCAGCAGCTTGGCAGTTCCAGGGGTTGCTTTCTTT	CASSLAVPGVAFF
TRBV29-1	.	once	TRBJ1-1	TGCAGCGTCCTCGTGCGCGAAGCTTTCTTT	CSVLVREAFF
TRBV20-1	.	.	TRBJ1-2	TGCAGTGTCCCGGACAACTATGGCTACACCTTC	CSVPDNYGYTF
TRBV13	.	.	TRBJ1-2	TGTGCCAGCAGTCCGGGGTTAGCTAACTATGGCTACACCTTC	CASSPGLANYGYTF
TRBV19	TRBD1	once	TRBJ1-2	TGTGCCAGTAGCACCGGGACAGGGCGCGGCTACACCTTC	CASSTGTGRGYTF
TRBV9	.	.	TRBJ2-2	TGTGCCAGCAGCGTCGGCGGGAATCCTACCGGGGAGCTGTTTTTT	CASSVGGNPTGELFF
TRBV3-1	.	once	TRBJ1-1	TGTGCCAGCAGCCTAAGTGATCAGGGTAAACCGGAAGCTTTCTTT	CASSLSDQGKPEAFF
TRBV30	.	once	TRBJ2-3	TGTGCCTGGAGTTGGGGGGGCGGGCGCACAGATACGCAGTATTTT	CAWSWGGGRTDTQYF
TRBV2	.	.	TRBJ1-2	TGTGCCAGCAGTTACAGGAGGTTGCTGGGCTACACCTTC	CASSYRRLLGYTF
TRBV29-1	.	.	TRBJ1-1	TGCAGCGTGAGGCGGAGATCTGAAGCTTTCTTT	CSVRRRSEAFF
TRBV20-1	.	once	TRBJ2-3	TGCAGTGCTAGACAGCCGCTCACAGATACGCAGTATTTT	CSARQPLTDTQYF
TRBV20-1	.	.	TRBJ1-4	TGCAGTGCTCGACGGGGTGAAAAACTGTTTTTT	CSARRGEKLFF
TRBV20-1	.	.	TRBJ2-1	TGCAGTGCTAGTCCAGCCAACTACAATGAGCAGTTCTTC	CSASPANYNEQFF
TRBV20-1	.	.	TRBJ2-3	TGCAGTGCTAGCTTAGTAGTTTCAGATACGCAGTATTTT	CSASLVVSDTQYF
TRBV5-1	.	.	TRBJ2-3	TGCGCCAGCGGCCTCTCCGGTGTGACAGATACGCAGTATTTT	CASGLSGVTDTQYF
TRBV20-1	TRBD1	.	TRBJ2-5	TGCAGTGCTCGAGCCCACAGGGGAAGTGGAGAGACCCAGTACTTC	CSARAHRGSGETQYF
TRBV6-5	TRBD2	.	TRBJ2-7	TGTGCCAGCAGAGACTCGGCCCCGGGACTAGCGGGAGGATACGAGCAGTACTTC	CASRDSAPGLAGGYEQYF